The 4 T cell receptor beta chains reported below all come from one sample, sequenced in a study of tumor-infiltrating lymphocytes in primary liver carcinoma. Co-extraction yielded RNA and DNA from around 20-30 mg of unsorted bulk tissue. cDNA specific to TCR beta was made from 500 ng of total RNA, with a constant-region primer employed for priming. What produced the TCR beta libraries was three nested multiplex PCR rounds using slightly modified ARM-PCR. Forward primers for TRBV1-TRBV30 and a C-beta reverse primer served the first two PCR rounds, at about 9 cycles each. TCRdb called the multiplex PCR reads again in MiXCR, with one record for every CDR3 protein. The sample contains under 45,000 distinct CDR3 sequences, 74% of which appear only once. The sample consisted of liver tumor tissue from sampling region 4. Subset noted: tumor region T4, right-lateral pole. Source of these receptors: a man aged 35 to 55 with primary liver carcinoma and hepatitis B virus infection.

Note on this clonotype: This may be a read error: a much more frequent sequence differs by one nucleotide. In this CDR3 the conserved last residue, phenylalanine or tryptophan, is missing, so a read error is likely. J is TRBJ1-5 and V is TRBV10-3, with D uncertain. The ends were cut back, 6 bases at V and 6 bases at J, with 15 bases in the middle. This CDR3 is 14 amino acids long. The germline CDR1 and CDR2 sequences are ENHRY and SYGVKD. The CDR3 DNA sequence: TGTGCCATCAGCGAGGTATTCCAAGGTCAGCCCCAGCATTCT. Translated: CAISEVFQGQPQHS.

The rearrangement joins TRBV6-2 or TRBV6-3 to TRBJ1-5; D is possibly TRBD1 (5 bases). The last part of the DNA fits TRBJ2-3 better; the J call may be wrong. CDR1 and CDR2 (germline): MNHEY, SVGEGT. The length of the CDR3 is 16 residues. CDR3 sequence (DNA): TGTGCCAGTAGTCCCCATAGGGGTCTGTGGGATCAGCCCCAGTATTTT. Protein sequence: CASSPHRGLWDQPQYF.

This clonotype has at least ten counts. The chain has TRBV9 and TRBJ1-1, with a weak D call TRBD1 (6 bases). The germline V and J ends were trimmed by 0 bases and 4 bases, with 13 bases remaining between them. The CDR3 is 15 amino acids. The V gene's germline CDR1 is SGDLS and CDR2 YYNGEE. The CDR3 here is CASSVDGQPITEAFF. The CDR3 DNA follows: TGTGCCAGCAGCGTAGATGGACAGCCGATCACTGAAGCTTTCTTT.

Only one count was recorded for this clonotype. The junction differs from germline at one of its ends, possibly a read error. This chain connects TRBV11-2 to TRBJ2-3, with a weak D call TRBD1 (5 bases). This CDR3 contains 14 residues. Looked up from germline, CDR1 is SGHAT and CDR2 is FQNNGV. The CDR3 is CASSPPGRVDAQYF. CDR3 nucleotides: TGTGCCAGCAGCCCCCCGGGCAGGGTAGATGCGCAGTATTTT. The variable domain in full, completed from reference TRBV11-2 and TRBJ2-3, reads EAGVAQSPRYKIIEKRQSVAFWCNPISGHATLYWYQQILGQGPKLLIQFQNNGVVDDSQLPKDRFSAERLKGVDSTLKIQPAKLEDSAVYLCASSPPGRVDAQYFGPGTRLTVL.